These 29 T cell receptor beta chains were sequenced from one sample in a study of regulatory T cells in long-lasting Graves disease. Construction of TCR beta libraries relied on iRepertoire HTBI primers and on Arm-PCR targeting CDR3 regions. MiXCR, applied by TCRdb to the multiplex PCR reads, yields one record per CDR3 protein. The sample lists 250,000 to 300,000 distinct CDR3 sequences, 20% to 25% occurring once. Time point here: persistent/refractory GD, antithyroid drugs over 5 years with positive TRAb. PBMCs were the source of the RNA used for TCR sequencing. The sequencing here drew on peripheral blood mononuclear cells (PBMCs), taken when the disease was refractory, from a patient treated with antithyroid drugs. Source of these receptors: a female donor with Graves disease.

This clonotype showed up just a few times. J is TRBJ2-2 and V is TRBV11-2; 13 bases align to TRBD2. The CDR3 loop spans 16 amino acids. The V and J ends lost 3 bases and 7 bases, in that order; junction bases with no gene match: 5. Germline assignment: CDR1 SGHAT and CDR2 FQNNGV. In DNA, the CDR3 is TGTGCCAGCAGCTTGGGACTAGCGGGACTTAGCGGGGAGCTGTTTTTT. Protein product: CASSLGLAGLSGELFF.

The chain uses TRBV29-1 and TRBJ2-1; 11 bases align to TRBD2. With 7 bases clipped from V and 5 bases from J, the junction kept 10 bases outside the gene matches. Germline V gene lookup returns CDR1 SQVTM and CDR2 ANQGSEA. CDR3 length: 15 amino acids. The CDR3 here is CSGGRLAGLHNEQFF. CDR3 DNA: TGCAGCGGCGGGCGACTAGCGGGATTACACAATGAGCAGTTCTTC.

This rearrangement joins TRBV15 to TRBJ2-2, with D perhaps TRBD2 (6 bases). V lost 2 bases and J lost 7, with 14 bases in between. The CDR3 loop spans 15 amino acids. Germline CDR1 reads LNHNV; CDR2 reads YYDKDF (reference sequence). CDR3 amino acids: CATSRITGVGGELFF. CDR3 DNA: TGTGCCACCAGCAGAATCACGGGGGTCGGCGGGGAGCTGTTTTTT.

This clonotype was seen many times. J is TRBJ1-2 and V is TRBV2; the match to TRBD1 covers 7 bases. The J segment lost 6 bases and the V segment lost 5 bases, leaving 6 bases of the junction unmatched. The CDR3 consists of 13 residues. Per germline, CDR1 SNHLY and CDR2 FYNNEI. The CDR3 reads CASSTRQGDGYTF. The CDR3 bases are TGTGCCAGCAGTACCCGACAGGGTGATGGCTACACCTTC.

This clonotype was observed at least ten times. The genes are TRBV12-3 or TRBV12-4 and TRBJ2-5; 9 bases align to TRBD1. This CDR3 has 14 residues. Germline trimming cut 3 bases from V and 7 bases from J; bases unmatched to any gene: 6. The CDR3 is CASSFVQGAGTQYF. CDR3 nucleotide sequence: TGTGCCAGCAGTTTTGTACAGGGGGCAGGGACCCAGTACTTC.

J is TRBJ2-7 and V is TRBV20-1, with 10 bases identical to TRBD2. The germline gives CDR1 DFQATT, CDR2 SNEGSKA (reference sequence). The CDR3 extends over 18 amino acids. The J segment lost 6 bases and the V segment lost 0 bases, leaving 17 bases of the junction unmatched. The CDR3 loop is CSARDPRTSGHESLEQYF. DNA for the CDR3: TGCAGTGCTAGAGACCCCCGGACTAGCGGCCACGAGAGCCTCGAGCAGTACTTC.

This clonotype has only a few counts. The chain uses TRBV6-1 and TRBJ1-1; perhaps TRBD1 as D (6 bases). V was shortened by 6 bases and J by 5 bases, with 19 bases between the two germline ends. Germline V gives CDR1 MNHNS, CDR2 SASEGT. This CDR3 region has 15 residues. CDR3 in amino acids: CASRGWGARGTEAFF. CDR3 coding DNA: TGTGCCAGCAGGGGGTGGGGGGCTCGGGGAACTGAAGCTTTCTTT.

This clonotype was detected only a few times. The chain links TRBV4-3 to TRBJ1-2; TRBD1 matches 7 bases. V gave up 2 bases and J gave up 7 bases; unmatched junction bases: 4. Germline values: CDR1 LGHNA, CDR2 YSLEER. The CDR3 is 13 residues long. The CDR3 region has the DNA TGCGCCAGCAGCCAACCCGAGGGGGCTGGCTACACCTTC. It translates to CASSQPEGAGYTF.

In this sample, this clonotype turned up a few times. The J gene is TRBJ1-3, the V gene TRBV6-1; tentative D call: TRBD1 (6 bases). The CDR3 has 16 amino acids. Trimming removed 1 base at V and 0 bases at J, with 10 bases between. Germline CDR1 MNHNS, CDR2 SASEGT. The CDR3 reads CASSEGQVRSGNTIYF. The CDR3 DNA is TGTGCCAGCAGTGAAGGACAGGTCCGCTCTGGAAACACCATATATTTT.

The chain uses TRBV18 and TRBJ2-1; D possibly corresponds to TRBD1 (6 bases). The CDR3 has 14 residues. V was shortened by 6 bases and J by 14 bases, with 23 bases between the two germline ends. Germline V gene lookup returns CDR1 KGHSH and CDR2 LQKENI. CDR3: CASSLSLFRDTKFF. The DNA for the CDR3 is TGTGCCAGCTCTCTCTCCTTATTTCGGGACACTAAGTTCTTC.

Many counts were recorded for this clonotype. The chain couples TRBV20-1 to TRBJ1-5; D is perhaps TRBD1 (6 bases). This CDR3 contains 14 residues. V was cut by 6 bases and J by 3 bases, with 15 bases left in between. The germline CDR1 and CDR2 sequences are DFQATT and SNEGSKA (reference sequence). CDR3: CSAEGGFDNQPQHF. The CDR3 DNA follows: TGCAGTGCCGAGGGGGGATTTGACAATCAGCCCCAGCATTTT.

Concerning this clonotype itself: It is likely a read error, because the conserved phenylalanine at the end of the CDR3 is missing. The chain combines TRBV28 with TRBJ1-5; 7 positions match TRBD1. Germline loops: CDR1 MDHEN, CDR2 SYDVKM. The CDR3 has 15 amino acids. Losses at the gene ends were 2 bases for V and 4 bases for J; bases not matched to a gene: 5. For the CDR3, the DNA is TGTGCCAGCAGTTTAGTAGGGGGCTCAAATCAGCCCCAGCATCTT. Translation: CASSLVGGSNQPQHL.

There are many counts of this clonotype. V gene TRBV6-1 combines with J gene TRBJ2-7; D possibly corresponds to TRBD1 (5 bases). V was pared by 6 bases and J by 0 bases, with 15 bases between. CDR1 and CDR2 from the germline V gene are MNHNS and SASEGT. This CDR3 has 15 residues. The CDR3 reads CASSIKGDSSYEQYF. The CDR3 coding sequence is TGTGCCAGCAGCATTAAAGGGGATAGCTCCTACGAGCAGTACTTC.

This clonotype was counted between two and nine times. The V gene is TRBV20-1, the J gene TRBJ1-1; 7 bases are shared with TRBD1. The length of the CDR3 is 13 residues. With 6 bases clipped from V and 7 bases from J, the junction kept 11 bases outside the gene matches. CDR1 DFQATT and CDR2 SNEGSKA come from the germline V gene (reference sequence). The CDR3 nucleotides are TGCAGTGCCACCCAAACAGGGGTAGTTGAAGCTTTCTTT. Translated, it gives CSATQTGVVEAFF.

The chain uses TRBV27 and TRBJ1-1; 10 bases match TRBD1. Germline V gene data show CDR1 as MNHEY and CDR2 as SMNVEV (reference sequence). The junction had 8 bases not matched to a gene; V was cut back by 5 bases and J by 5 bases. The CDR3 runs 15 residues. Here the CDR3 reads CASSRTGGRITEAFF. The CDR3 region has the DNA TGTGCCAGCAGTAGGACAGGGGGTAGGATAACTGAAGCTTTCTTT.

The chain couples TRBV12-3 or TRBV12-4 to TRBJ1-4; TRBD1 agrees at 7 bases. The CDR3 consists of 15 residues. V gave up 3 bases and J gave up 7 bases; unmatched junction bases: 8. The CDR3 bases are TGTGCCAGCAGTTTTGTAGGGGGCGAGGCTGAAAAACTGTTTTTT. This encodes CASSFVGGEAEKLFF.

This clonotype occurred a few times. This chain connects TRBV12-3 or TRBV12-4 to TRBJ1-4; 8 bases agree with TRBD1. The J segment lost 4 bases and the V segment lost 6 bases, leaving 10 bases of the junction unmatched. This CDR3 has 16 amino acids. The CDR3 here is CASRGQGGGFNEKLFF. The DNA for the CDR3 is TGTGCCAGCAGAGGACAGGGTGGGGGCTTTAATGAAAAACTGTTTTTT.

This clonotype was counted between two and nine times. This chain joins TRBV29-1 and TRBJ2-7; unclear D gene. The V gene lost 6 bases and the J gene lost 6 bases, with 15 bases spanning the gap. This CDR3 region has 12 residues. The germline V gene encodes CDR1 SQVTM and CDR2 ANQGSEA. This CDR3 is CSVLELRTEQYF. Written as DNA, the CDR3 is TGCAGCGTCCTAGAACTGAGAACCGAGCAGTACTTC.

This clonotype was found a few times. The chain joins TRBV7-2 to TRBJ2-7; D possibly corresponds to TRBD2 (6 bases). Germline V gene lookup returns CDR1 SGHTA and CDR2 FQGNSA. V lost 7 bases, J lost 3 bases, and 28 bases lay in between. This CDR3 spans 18 amino acids. The CDR3 loop reads CASTEMPFGREPDYEQYF. Written as DNA, the CDR3 is TGTGCCAGCACCGAGATGCCTTTTGGACGGGAGCCCGACTACGAGCAGTACTTC.

The sample holds many counts of this clonotype. The chain combines TRBV12-3 or TRBV12-4 with TRBJ2-5; 10 nucleotides align to TRBD2. Trimming cost V 6 bases and J 0 bases; bases outside gene matches: 7. The CDR3 length is 16 residues. This CDR3 reads CASSSGLAEYQETQYF. As DNA, the CDR3 is TGTGCCAGCAGCTCCGGACTAGCGGAATACCAAGAGACCCAGTACTTC.

In the case of this clonotype: A read error may explain this, as a much larger clone is one base away. The rearrangement joins TRBV9 to TRBJ1-1; no reliable D call. The CDR3 extends over 12 amino acids. Looked up from germline, CDR1 is SGDLS and CDR2 is YYNGEE. V lost 4 bases, J lost 12 bases, and 16 bases lay in between. The CDR3 DNA sequence: TGTGCCAGCAGCCAAGACGGGGAGGTAACTTTCTTT. This codes for CASSQDGEVTFF.

At least ten counts were recorded for this clonotype. The chain links TRBV12-3 or TRBV12-4 to TRBJ2-4, with D possibly matching TRBD2 (6 bases). The CDR3 covers 13 residues. V gave up 6 bases and J gave up 7 bases, with 13 bases separating them. The CDR3 loop reads CASRPGVGNIQYF. CDR3 bases: TGTGCCAGCAGACCGGGAGTCGGGAACATTCAGTACTTC.

V is TRBV9 and J is TRBJ2-5; D is unresolved. V was trimmed by 0 bases and J by 3 bases, leaving 9 bases between them. Germline CDR1 SGDLS, CDR2 YYNGEE. This CDR3 spans 14 amino acids. CDR3 region: CASSVGLPEETQYF. In nucleotides, the CDR3 is TGTGCCAGCAGCGTAGGTCTACCCGAAGAGACCCAGTACTTC.

About this clonotype itself: A read error may account for a junction end that differs from germline. The V gene is TRBV19, the J gene TRBJ2-7; 10 bases line up with TRBD1. The length of the CDR3 is 14 residues. Germline CDR1 reads LNHDA; CDR2 reads SQIVND (reference sequence). The CDR3 loop reads CASTPGQGYYGQYF. In DNA, the CDR3 is TGTGCCAGCACCCCGGGACAGGGGTACTACGGGCAGTACTTC.

This clonotype was counted a few times. The chain has TRBV3-1 and TRBJ2-7; possible D gene TRBD1, 5 bases. The CDR3 has 16 amino acids. V was shortened by 0 bases and J by 7 bases, with 19 bases between the two germline ends. Germline V gene lookup returns CDR1 LGHDT and CDR2 YNNKEL (reference sequence). The CDR3 sequence: CASSQDQSGPFWEQYF. The CDR3 DNA reads as TGTGCCAGCAGCCAAGATCAGTCAGGGCCGTTTTGGGAGCAGTACTTC.

This clonotype appeared many times. The rearrangement joins TRBV28 to TRBJ1-2, with D possibly TRBD1 on 5 matching bases. The CDR3 is 13 residues long. The V end lost 6 bases, the J end lost 4 bases, and 12 bases lay between the germline ends. Germline V gene lookup returns CDR1 MDHEN and CDR2 SYDVKM. The CDR3, as DNA: TGTGCCAGCAGGCCAAGACAGACCTATGGCTACACCTTC. This codes for CASRPRQTYGYTF.

Only a few counts were recorded for this clonotype. The chain employs TRBV6-5 and TRBJ1-5, with TRBD1 matching 8 bases. V dropped 2 bases and J dropped 6; count of bases not matched to a gene: 9. The CDR3 totals 16 residues. Germline V gene sequence: CDR1 MNHEY, CDR2 SVGAGI. CDR3 sequence reads: CASSYLGQGRGQPQHF. The DNA of the CDR3 is TGTGCCAGCAGTTACCTTGGACAGGGCCGCGGTCAGCCCCAGCATTTT.

Points on this clonotype: Being one base from a much bigger clone, this may be a read error. J is TRBJ2-7 and V is TRBV28; 12 nucleotides agree with TRBD2. There are 18 residues in the CDR3. Per germline, CDR1 MDHEN and CDR2 SYDVKM. Here the CDR3 reads CASSSTLAGGLSSYERYF. DNA for the CDR3: TGTGCCAGCAGTTCCACACTAGCGGGAGGCCTAAGCTCCTACGAGCGGTACTTC.

The chain combines TRBV4-1 with TRBJ2-7, with 8 positions matching TRBD2. The CDR3 spans 17 residues. With V trimmed by 1 base and J by 6 bases, 14 bases remained unmatched. Germline loops: CDR1 MGHRA, CDR2 YSYEKL. CDR3 loop: CASSQVGVGTSFSEQYF. The CDR3 DNA follows: TGCGCCAGCAGCCAAGTGGGGGTTGGGACTAGTTTCTCCGAGCAGTACTTC.